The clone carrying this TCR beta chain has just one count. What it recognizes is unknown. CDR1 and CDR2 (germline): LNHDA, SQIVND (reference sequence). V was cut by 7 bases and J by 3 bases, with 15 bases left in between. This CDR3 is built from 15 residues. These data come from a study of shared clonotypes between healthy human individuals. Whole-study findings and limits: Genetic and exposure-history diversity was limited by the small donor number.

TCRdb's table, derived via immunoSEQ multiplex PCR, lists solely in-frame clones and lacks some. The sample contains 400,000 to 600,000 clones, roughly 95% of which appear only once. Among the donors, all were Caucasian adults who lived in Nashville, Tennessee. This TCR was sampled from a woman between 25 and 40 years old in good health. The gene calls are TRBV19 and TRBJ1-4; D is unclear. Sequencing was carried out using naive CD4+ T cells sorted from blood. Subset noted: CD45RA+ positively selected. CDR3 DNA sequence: TGTGCCAGTACCTTCAGGTTTTCGGCTAATGAAAAACTGTTTTTT. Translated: CASTFRFSANEKLFF.